Following are 27 T cell receptor beta chains from one sample sequenced in a study of identical twins (TCRdb year 2016). The library was obtained by 5' RACE. The sequencer listed for this sample is Illumina HiSeq 2000. TCRdb redid the processing of the public reads, applying fastp at Q25 and MiXCR, and retained in-frame beta chains. Each CDR3 protein appears once, grouped with its most common genes and DNA. Recorded for this sample are under 900,000 distinct CDR3 sequences; more than 9% of them occurred a single time. The top ten hold around 1.5% of the sample. The same data also went into a second study, on yellow fever vaccine responses in identical twins.

The sequencing input was PBMCs. All receptors come from a woman in her late teens or twenties in good health.

This clonotype appeared a few times. This CDR3 reads CASSQDSASYNEQFF. The CDR3 region has the DNA TGTGCCAGCAGCCAAGATAGCGCTAGTTACAATGAGCAGTTCTTC. This sequence joins TRBV3-1 and TRBJ2-1; possible D gene TRBD2, 5 bases. Trimming cost V 0 bases and J 4 bases, with 10 bases left between them. Per the germline V gene, CDR1 is LGHDT and CDR2 is YNNKEL (reference sequence). CDR3 length equals 15 residues.

The sample holds many counts of this clonotype. V and J are TRBV5-1 and TRBJ2-2, with a tentative D call TRBD1 (5 bases). The CDR3 extends over 15 amino acids. Germline CDR1 and CDR2: SGHRS and YFSETQ. V gave up 2 bases and J gave up 8 bases, with 16 bases separating them. Here the CDR3 reads CASSLGWLTGGELFF. CDR3 bases: TGCGCCAGCAGCTTAGGCTGGCTCACAGGAGGGGAGCTGTTTTTT.

This clonotype was seen more than once but under ten times. The chain is built from TRBV12-3 or TRBV12-4 and TRBJ2-3, with TRBD2 matching over 9 bases. This CDR3 comprises 16 residues. V lost 4 bases to trimming and J lost 6 bases; unmatched junction nucleotides: 11. CDR3 sequence (DNA): TGTGCCAGCAGTTCCCGACTAGCGGTCCGTATGGATACGCAGTATTTT. As protein: CASSSRLAVRMDTQYF.

This clonotype showed up just a few times. The J gene is TRBJ2-7, the V gene TRBV20-1; D is unresolved. The CDR3 loop spans 16 amino acids. V was pared by 0 bases and J by 0 bases, with 15 bases between. Looked up from germline, CDR1 is DFQATT and CDR2 is SNEGSKA (reference sequence). This CDR3 reads CSARDLDRTSSYEQYF. Here the CDR3 DNA reads TGCAGTGCTAGAGATCTTGACCGTACGAGCTCCTACGAGCAGTACTTC.

This clonotype showed up just a few times. In DNA, the CDR3 is TGTGCCAGCAGTCCAGGCCTTCATGGCTACACCTTC. Translating gives CASSPGLHGYTF. The chain couples TRBV2 to TRBJ1-2; D gene unclear. The germline CDR1 and CDR2 sequences are SNHLY and FYNNEI. There are 12 residues in the CDR3. Trimming cost V 5 bases and J 6 bases, with 10 bases left between them.

This clonotype was seen a handful of times. The chain carries TRBV20-1 and TRBJ2-1; TRBD2 matches at 9 bases. Germline V gives CDR1 DFQATT, CDR2 SNEGSKA (reference sequence). CDR3 length: 14 amino acids. The J segment lost 1 base and the V segment lost 6 bases, leaving 4 bases of the junction unmatched. The CDR3 region has the DNA TGCAGTGCAATTAGCGGGAGATCCTACAATGAGCAGTTCTTC. Amino acid sequence: CSAISGRSYNEQFF.

This clonotype showed up just a few times. V is TRBV14 and J is TRBJ1-2, with TRBD1 as a possible D gene (5 bases). The CDR3 runs 14 residues. CDR1 is SGHDN and CDR2 is FVKESK in the germline V gene. Trimming left V 1 base short and J 6 bases short, with 12 bases between. The CDR3 nucleotides are TGTGCCAGCAGCCAAGGAGGGGATTGGGATGGCTACACCTTC. This codes for CASSQGGDWDGYTF.

This clonotype was seen many times. The rearrangement links TRBV7-2 to TRBJ1-2; D unresolved. Germline CDR1 is SGHTA and CDR2 is FQGNSA. V gave up 1 base and J gave up 4 bases, with 16 bases separating them. This CDR3 region has 16 residues. In DNA, the CDR3 is TGTGCCAGCAGCTTAGGTCCCCCAGCGACGCCCTATGGCTACACCTTC. Translating it yields CASSLGPPATPYGYTF.

This clonotype has just a few counts. The V and J genes are TRBV7-7 and TRBJ2-1, with TRBD2 matching over 7 bases. Germline lookup yields CDR1 SSHAT and CDR2 FNYEAQ (reference sequence). The junction had 10 bases not matched to a gene; V was cut back by 5 bases and J by 9 bases. The CDR3 runs 14 residues. Here the CDR3 reads CASSPQRDLGEQFF. CDR3 sequence (DNA): TGTGCCAGCAGCCCCCAGCGGGATCTCGGTGAGCAGTTCTTC. Using reference TRBV7-7 and TRBJ2-1 for the parts outside the CDR3, the full variable domain is GAGVSQSPRYKVTKRGQDVTLRCDPISSHATLYWYQQALGQGPEFLTYFNYEAQPDKSGLPSDRFSAERPEGSISTLTIQRTEQRDSAMYRCASSPQRDLGEQFFGPGTRLTVL.

This clonotype was seen ten or more times. The rearrangement uses TRBV29-1 and TRBJ1-1, with 8 bases that match TRBD1. J was trimmed by 7 bases and V by 4 bases; bases with no gene match: 8. Germline V lookup: CDR1 SQVTM, CDR2 ANQGSEA. The CDR3 totals 13 residues. CDR3 DNA sequence: TGCAGCGTTGTGGGTCAGGGGGCGGGTGAAGCTTTCTTT. Its translation: CSVVGQGAGEAFF.

This clonotype was counted a few times. CDR3 protein: CASSRQGLVGDTQYF. DNA for the CDR3: TGCGCCAGCAGTCGTCAGGGCCTGGTCGGTGATACGCAGTATTTT. The chain carries TRBV5-1 and TRBJ2-3, with D possibly being TRBD1 (5 bases). This CDR3 region has 15 residues. Between the trimmed V and J ends, which lost 5 bases and 6 bases, there was a span of 19 bases. Germline V gene sequence: CDR1 SGHRS, CDR2 YFSETQ.

The chain uses TRBV20-1 and TRBJ1-1, with D tentatively TRBD1 (5 bases). The CDR3 length is 14 residues. Per the germline V gene, CDR1 is DFQATT and CDR2 is SNEGSKA (reference sequence). V was shortened by 3 bases and J by 3 bases, with 14 bases between the two germline ends. As DNA, the CDR3 is TGCAGTGCTAGGCAGGGCAGGCTCTACACTGAAGCTTTCTTT. It translates to CSARQGRLYTEAFF.

Only a few counts were recorded for this clonotype. The chain couples TRBV20-1 to TRBJ2-3; TRBD1 agrees at 9 bases. Germline CDR1 reads DFQATT; CDR2 reads SNEGSKA (reference sequence). Unmatched junction bases numbered 6, after V lost 0 bases and J lost 5 bases. CDR3 size: 15 residues. The CDR3 spells CSARDAGQGLDTQYF. DNA of the CDR3: TGCAGTGCTAGAGATGCGGGACAGGGATTAGATACGCAGTATTTT.

This clonotype was seen only a few times. The gene calls are TRBV20-1 and TRBJ1-5; TRBD1 matches at 9 bases. The germline CDR1 and CDR2 sequences are DFQATT and SNEGSKA (reference sequence). V lost 1 base to trimming and J lost 4 bases; unmatched junction nucleotides: 2. The CDR3 spans 14 residues. The CDR3 DNA is TGCAGTGCTAGAGGGACAGGGGAGAATCAGCCCCAGCATTTT. Encoded protein: CSARGTGENQPQHF.

The V and J genes are TRBV3-1 and TRBJ2-3; 7 nucleotides line up with TRBD1. After removal of 4 bases from V and 0 bases from J, the junction contained 4 bases not matched to a gene. The CDR3 runs to 15 residues. CDR1 and CDR2 from the germline V gene are LGHDT and YNNKEL (reference sequence). As DNA, the CDR3 is TGTGCCAGCAGCCGCCGACAGGGAAGCACAGATACGCAGTATTTT. It codes for CASSRRQGSTDTQYF.

This clonotype has more than one count but fewer than ten. This chain links TRBV7-8 with TRBJ1-5, with 7 bases that match TRBD1. The CDR3 is 15 residues long. Per the germline V gene, CDR1 is SGHVS and CDR2 is FQNEAQ. The V segment lost 5 bases and the J segment 6 bases; nucleotides outside the gene matches: 10. The CDR3 loop reads CASSAAKGQSQPQHF. The CDR3 bases are TGTGCCAGCAGCGCAGCTAAGGGACAGTCTCAGCCCCAGCATTTT.

Comment on this clonotype: A much larger clone lies a single base off, so this may be a read error. The chain is built from TRBV12-3 or TRBV12-4 and TRBJ2-3, with a tentative D call TRBD2 (5 bases). The germline V and J ends were trimmed by 10 bases and 5 bases, with 7 bases remaining between them. The CDR3 spans 10 residues. In DNA, the CDR3 is TGTGCCACCCGGGGAGATACGCAGTATTTT. Encoded protein: CATRGDTQYF.

This clonotype was seen many times. The chain employs TRBV5-1 and TRBJ2-3, with TRBD1 matching over 9 bases. This CDR3 region has 15 residues. The germline V gene has CDR1 SGHRS and CDR2 YFSETQ. Trimming cost V 0 bases and J 6 bases; bases outside gene matches: 5. The CDR3 DNA reads TGCGCCAGCAGCTTGGAAGGGACAGGGACGGATACGCAGTATTTT. Amino acid sequence: CASSLEGTGTDTQYF.

This clonotype was observed at least ten times. The V gene is TRBV12-3 or TRBV12-4, the J gene TRBJ2-1, with TRBD1 matching over 8 bases. This CDR3 is built from 15 residues. Trimming at V came to 5 bases and at J to 6 bases, leaving 9 bases not matched to a gene. The CDR3 DNA is TGTGCCAGCAGTCCTATCAGGGGGCGAGGCAATGAGCAGTTCTTC. Its protein is CASSPIRGRGNEQFF.

The chain links TRBV5-8 to TRBJ1-6; D call uncertain. CDR3 length equals 16 residues. Germline V lookup: CDR1 SGHTS, CDR2 YDEGEE. Trimming pared 0 bases from V and 5 bases from J, leaving 12 bases between. CDR3 sequence: CASSLGTVWDNSPLHF. CDR3 DNA: TGTGCCAGCAGCTTGGGGACCGTTTGGGATAATTCACCCCTCCACTTT. The whole variable domain, filled in from reference TRBV5-8 and TRBJ1-6, reads EAGVTQSPTHLIKTRGQQATLRCSPISGHTSVYWYQQALGLGLQFLLWYDEGEERNRGNFPPRFSGRQFPNYSSELNVNALELEDSALYLCASSLGTVWDNSPLHFGNGTRLTVT.

This rearrangement joins TRBV7-9 to TRBJ2-5, with TRBD1 as a possible D gene (6 bases). CDR3 length: 16 amino acids. Trimming removed 4 bases at V and 2 bases at J, with 17 bases between. Germline assignment: CDR1 SEHNR and CDR2 FQNEAQ (reference sequence). As DNA, the CDR3 is TGTGCCAGCAGCTCGCAAGGACAGAGTATTCAAGAGACCCAGTACTTC. Amino acids: CASSSQGQSIQETQYF.

The table lists this clonotype with many counts. The chain uses TRBV7-9 and TRBJ2-5, with D unclear. Germline V lookup: CDR1 SEHNR, CDR2 FQNEAQ (reference sequence). CDR3 length: 16 residues. V was shortened by 5 bases and J by 1 base, with 17 bases between the two germline ends. CDR3 DNA sequence: TGTGCCAGCAGCCTTGGACCTAAGGGTACCCAAGAGACCCAGTACTTC. Its translation: CASSLGPKGTQETQYF.

This chain uses TRBV20-1 with TRBJ2-7; 11 bases are a match to TRBD2. Per germline, CDR1 DFQATT and CDR2 SNEGSKA (reference sequence). This CDR3 contains 16 residues. The V gene end was trimmed by 4 bases and the J gene end by 4 bases; junction bases not matched to a gene: 12. CDR3 coding DNA: TGCAGTGCTACCGACGGACTAGCGGGTAATTCATACGAGCAGTACTTC. Translating it yields CSATDGLAGNSYEQYF.

This clonotype turned up a few times. The chain recombines TRBV7-2 with TRBJ2-3; D not certain. Germline CDR1 is SGHTA and CDR2 is FQGNSA. Trimming cost V 0 bases and J 6 bases, with 10 bases left between them. The CDR3 is 14 amino acids. The CDR3 loop is CASSLAGWQDTQYF. DNA for the CDR3: TGTGCCAGCAGCTTAGCGGGGTGGCAGGATACGCAGTATTTT. The full variable domain, in which reference TRBV7-2 and TRBJ2-3 provide the parts outside the CDR3, is GAGVSQSPSNKVTEKGKDVELRCDPISGHTALYWYRQSLGQGLEFLIYFQGNSAPDKSGLPSDRFSAERTGGSVSTLTIQRTQQEDSAVYLCASSLAGWQDTQYFGPGTRLTVL.

This rearrangement joins TRBV6-1 to TRBJ2-7; 8 bases map to TRBD2. CDR3 length: 16 amino acids. V was clipped by 6 bases and J by 1 base; unmatched bases: 11. Germline-derived CDR1 and CDR2 are MNHNS and SASEGT. CDR3 sequence reads: CASRPLRSGGSYEQYV. CDR3 nucleotide sequence: TGTGCCAGCAGGCCGCTGAGGAGCGGGGGATCCTACGAGCAGTACGTC.

The V call is TRBV20-1, the J call TRBJ1-1; weak D call: TRBD1 (5 bases). This CDR3 has 14 residues. Between the trimmed V and J ends, which lost 3 bases and 1 base, there was a span of 12 bases. CDR1 and CDR2 (germline): DFQATT, SNEGSKA (reference sequence). In DNA form, the CDR3 reads TGCAGTGCTAGTCAGGGAGCAGGGAACACTGAAGCTTTCTTT. Its translation is CSASQGAGNTEAFF.

This clonotype was detected a few times. The chain recombines TRBV24-1 with TRBJ2-3, with a tentative D call TRBD1 (6 bases). This CDR3 contains 16 residues. CDR1 KGHDR and CDR2 SFDVKD come from the germline V gene. The germline V and J ends were trimmed by 1 base and 2 bases, with 12 bases remaining between them. CDR3 in DNA: TGTGCCACCAGTGATTTTGGACAGAACTACACAGATACGCAGTATTTT. Protein: CATSDFGQNYTDTQYF.